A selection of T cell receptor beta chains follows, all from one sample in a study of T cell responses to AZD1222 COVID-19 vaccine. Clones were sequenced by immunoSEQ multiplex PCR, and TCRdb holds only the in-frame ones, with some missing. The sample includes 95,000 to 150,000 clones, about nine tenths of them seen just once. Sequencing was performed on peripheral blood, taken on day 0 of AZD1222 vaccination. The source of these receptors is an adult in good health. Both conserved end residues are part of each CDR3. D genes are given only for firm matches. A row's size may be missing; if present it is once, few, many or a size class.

CDR3aa: CASSVPPGQGNYGYTF
CDR3nt: TGTGCCAGTAGTGTTCCACCGGGACAGGGCAACTATGGCTACACCTTC
j_gene: TRBJ1-2
v_gene: TRBV19
abundance: .
d_gene: TRBD1

CDR3aa: CASSWGVSGANVLTF
CDR3nt: TGTGCCAGCAGTTGGGGGGTGTCTGGGGCCAACGTCCTGACTTTC
j_gene: TRBJ2-6
v_gene: TRBV5-8
abundance: .
d_gene: .

CDR3aa: CASRRLAGSTDTQYF
CDR3nt: TGTGCCAGCAGACGACTAGCGGGAAGCACAGATACGCAGTATTTT
j_gene: TRBJ2-3
v_gene: TRBV6-5
abundance: .
d_gene: TRBD2

CDR3aa: CASRDGQGVSYEQYF
CDR3nt: TGTGCCAGCAGAGACGGACAGGGAGTTTCTTACGAGCAGTACTTC
j_gene: TRBJ2-7
v_gene: TRBV6-5
abundance: .
d_gene: TRBD1

CDR3aa: CASSVGQVAVAFF
CDR3nt: TGTGCCAGCAGTGTAGGACAGGTGGCGGTGGCTTTCTTT
j_gene: TRBJ1-1
v_gene: TRBV2
abundance: .
d_gene: TRBD1

CDR3aa: CAIRRRPKETQYF
CDR3nt: TGTGCCATCAGACGGAGACCAAAAGAGACCCAGTACTTC
j_gene: TRBJ2-5
v_gene: TRBV10-3
abundance: .
d_gene: .

CDR3aa: CSVLGTGRANEQFF
CDR3nt: TGCAGCGTCCTAGGAACCGGGAGGGCTAATGAGCAGTTCTTC
j_gene: TRBJ2-1
v_gene: TRBV29-1
abundance: few
d_gene: TRBD2

CDR3aa: CASRGTGGNSPLHF
CDR3nt: TGTGCCAGCAGAGGGACAGGGGGCAATTCACCCCTCCACTTT
j_gene: TRBJ1-6
v_gene: TRBV27
abundance: once
d_gene: TRBD1

CDR3aa: CASSSGTGAGELFF
CDR3nt: TGTGCCAGCAGCTCCGGGACAGGGGCCGGGGAGCTGTTTTTT
j_gene: TRBJ2-2
v_gene: TRBV5-6
abundance: .
d_gene: TRBD1

CDR3aa: CASSHRTDTQYF
CDR3nt: TGTGCCAGCAGTCACCGCACAGATACGCAGTATTTT
j_gene: TRBJ2-3
v_gene: TRBV27
abundance: .
d_gene: .

CDR3aa: CASSQDQGWGDQPQHF
CDR3nt: TGCGCCAGCAGCCAAGATCAAGGGTGGGGGGATCAGCCCCAGCATTTT
j_gene: TRBJ1-5
v_gene: TRBV4-1
abundance: once
d_gene: .

CDR3aa: CASSLDSGANSPLHF
CDR3nt: TGCGCCAGCAGCCTGGACTCCGGGGCTAATTCACCCCTCCACTTT
j_gene: TRBJ1-6
v_gene: TRBV5-1
abundance: .
d_gene: .

CDR3aa: CASSTGQGAFGYTF
CDR3nt: TGCGCCAGCAGCACCGGACAGGGGGCTTTTGGCTACACCTTC
j_gene: TRBJ1-2
v_gene: TRBV5-1
abundance: .
d_gene: TRBD1

CDR3aa: CASRDFNNSPLHF
CDR3nt: TGTGCCAGCAGGGATTTCAATAATTCACCCCTCCACTTT
j_gene: TRBJ1-6
v_gene: TRBV6-5
abundance: .
d_gene: .

CDR3aa: CASSSTGNQARKLFF
CDR3nt: TGTGCCAGCAGTTCCACCGGGAACCAGGCGCGGAAACTGTTTTTT
j_gene: TRBJ1-4
v_gene: TRBV6-6
abundance: .
d_gene: .

CDR3aa: CASSASGTGGTGELFF
CDR3nt: TGTGCCAGTAGTGCTTCCGGGACAGGGGGCACCGGGGAGCTGTTTTTT
j_gene: TRBJ2-2
v_gene: TRBV19
abundance: .
d_gene: TRBD1

CDR3aa: CASSIGVDFYNEQFF
CDR3nt: TGTGCCAGTAGTATAGGGGTAGATTTCTACAATGAGCAGTTCTTC
j_gene: TRBJ2-1
v_gene: TRBV19
abundance: .
d_gene: .

CDR3aa: CASSSQVQETQYF
CDR3nt: TGTGCCAGCAGTTCTCAGGTCCAAGAGACCCAGTACTTC
j_gene: TRBJ2-5
v_gene: TRBV12-3/TRBV12-4
abundance: .
d_gene: .

CDR3aa: CASSPRTGSHYNSPLHF
CDR3nt: TGTGCCAGCAGTCCGCGGACGGGGAGCCACTATAATTCACCCCTCCACTTT
j_gene: TRBJ1-6
v_gene: TRBV27
abundance: .
d_gene: .

CDR3aa: CASSPSGANVLTF
CDR3nt: TGTGCCAGCAGCCCTTCTGGGGCCAACGTCCTGACTTTC
j_gene: TRBJ2-6
v_gene: TRBV28
abundance: .
d_gene: .

CDR3aa: CASTRAGAQSEQYF
CDR3nt: TGTGCCAGCACCCGAGCAGGGGCCCAATCCGAGCAGTACTTC
j_gene: TRBJ2-7
v_gene: TRBV28
abundance: .
d_gene: .

CDR3aa: CASRSGGLNTGELFF
CDR3nt: TGTGCCAGCAGATCAGGGGGGCTAAACACCGGGGAGCTGTTTTTT
j_gene: TRBJ2-2
v_gene: TRBV28
abundance: .
d_gene: .